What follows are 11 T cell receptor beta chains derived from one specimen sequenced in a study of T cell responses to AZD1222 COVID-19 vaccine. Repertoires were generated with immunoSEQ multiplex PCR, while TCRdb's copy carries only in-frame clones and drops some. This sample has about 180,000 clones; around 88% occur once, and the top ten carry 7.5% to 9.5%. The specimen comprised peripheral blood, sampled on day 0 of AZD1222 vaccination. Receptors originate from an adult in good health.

CDR3 sequence reads: CASSSGTVPTEAFF. Written as DNA, the CDR3 is TGTGCCAGCAGCTCCGGGACAGTTCCTACTGAAGCTTTCTTT. This chain connects TRBV5-4 to TRBJ1-1; 7 positions agree with TRBD1. Germline V CDR1 and CDR2: SGHNT, YYREEE (reference sequence). This CDR3 is built from 14 residues. V lost 3 bases and J lost 5; bases outside the gene matches: 7.

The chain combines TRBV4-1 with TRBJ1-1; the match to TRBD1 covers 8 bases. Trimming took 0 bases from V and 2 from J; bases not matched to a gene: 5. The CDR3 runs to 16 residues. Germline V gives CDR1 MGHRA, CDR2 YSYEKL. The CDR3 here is CASSQEGDRRNTEAFF. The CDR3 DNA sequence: TGCGCCAGCAGCCAAGAAGGGGACAGGAGAAACACTGAAGCTTTCTTT.

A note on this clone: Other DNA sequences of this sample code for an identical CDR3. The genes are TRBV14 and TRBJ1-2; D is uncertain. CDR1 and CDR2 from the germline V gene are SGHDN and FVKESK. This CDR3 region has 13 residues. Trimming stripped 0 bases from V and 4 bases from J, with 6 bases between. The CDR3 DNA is TGTGCCAGCAGCCAAGATTACAGCTATGGCTACACCTTC. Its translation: CASSQDYSYGYTF.

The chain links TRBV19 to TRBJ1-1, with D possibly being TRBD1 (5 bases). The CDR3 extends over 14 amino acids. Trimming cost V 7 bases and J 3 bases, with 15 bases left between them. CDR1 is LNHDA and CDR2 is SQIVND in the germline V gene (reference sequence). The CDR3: CASTTGVLDTEAFF. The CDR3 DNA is TGTGCCAGTACAACGGGGGTTTTGGACACTGAAGCTTTCTTT.

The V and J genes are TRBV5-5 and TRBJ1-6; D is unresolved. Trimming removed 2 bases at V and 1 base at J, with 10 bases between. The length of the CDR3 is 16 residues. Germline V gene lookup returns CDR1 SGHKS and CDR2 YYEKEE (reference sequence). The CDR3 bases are TGTGCCAGCAGCTTTTTAGGGCCGTCCTATAATTCACCCCTCCACTTT. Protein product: CASSFLGPSYNSPLHF.

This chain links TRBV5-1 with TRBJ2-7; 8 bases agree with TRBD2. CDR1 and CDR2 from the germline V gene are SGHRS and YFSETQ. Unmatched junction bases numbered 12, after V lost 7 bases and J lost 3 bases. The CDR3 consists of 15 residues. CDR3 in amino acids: CASGVSGGNLYEQYF. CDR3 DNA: TGCGCCAGCGGAGTAAGCGGGGGTAACCTCTACGAGCAGTACTTC.

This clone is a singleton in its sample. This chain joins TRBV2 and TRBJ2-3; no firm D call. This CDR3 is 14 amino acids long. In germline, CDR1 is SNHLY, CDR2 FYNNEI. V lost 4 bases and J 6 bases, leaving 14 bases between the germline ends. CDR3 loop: CASSAEVMKDTQYF. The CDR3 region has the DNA TGTGCCAGCAGTGCAGAGGTGATGAAGGATACGCAGTATTTT. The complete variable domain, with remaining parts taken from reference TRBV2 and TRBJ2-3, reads EPEVTQTPSHQVTQMGQEVILRCVPISNHLYFYWYRQILGQKVEFLVSFYNNEISEKSEIFDDQFSVERPDGSNFTLKIRSTKLEDSAMYFCASSAEVMKDTQYFGPGTRLTVL.

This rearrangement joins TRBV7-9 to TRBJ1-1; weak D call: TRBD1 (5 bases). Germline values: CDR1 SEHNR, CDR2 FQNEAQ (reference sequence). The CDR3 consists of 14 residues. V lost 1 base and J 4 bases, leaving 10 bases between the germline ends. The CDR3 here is CASSLVWGGTEAFF. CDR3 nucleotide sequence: TGTGCCAGCAGCTTAGTGTGGGGGGGCACTGAAGCTTTCTTT.

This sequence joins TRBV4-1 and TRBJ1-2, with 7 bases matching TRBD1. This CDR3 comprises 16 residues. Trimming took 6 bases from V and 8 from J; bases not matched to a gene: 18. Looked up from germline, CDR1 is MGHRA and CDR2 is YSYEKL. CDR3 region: CASRVGQGDWVGGYTF. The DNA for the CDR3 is TGCGCCAGCAGAGTGGGGCAGGGGGATTGGGTAGGCGGCTACACCTTC.

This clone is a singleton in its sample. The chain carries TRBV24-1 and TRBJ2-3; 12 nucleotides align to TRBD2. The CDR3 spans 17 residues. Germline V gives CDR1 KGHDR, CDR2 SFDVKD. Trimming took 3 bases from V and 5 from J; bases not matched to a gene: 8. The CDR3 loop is CATSDPTSGGQVDTQYF. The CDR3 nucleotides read TGTGCCACCAGTGATCCTACTAGCGGGGGGCAGGTAGATACGCAGTATTTT.

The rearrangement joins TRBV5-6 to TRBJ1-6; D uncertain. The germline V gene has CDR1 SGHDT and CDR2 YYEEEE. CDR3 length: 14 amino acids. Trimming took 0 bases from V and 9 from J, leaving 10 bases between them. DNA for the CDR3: TGTGCCAGCAGCTTGGGACACGGTGCTTCACCCCTCCACTTT. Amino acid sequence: CASSLGHGASPLHF.